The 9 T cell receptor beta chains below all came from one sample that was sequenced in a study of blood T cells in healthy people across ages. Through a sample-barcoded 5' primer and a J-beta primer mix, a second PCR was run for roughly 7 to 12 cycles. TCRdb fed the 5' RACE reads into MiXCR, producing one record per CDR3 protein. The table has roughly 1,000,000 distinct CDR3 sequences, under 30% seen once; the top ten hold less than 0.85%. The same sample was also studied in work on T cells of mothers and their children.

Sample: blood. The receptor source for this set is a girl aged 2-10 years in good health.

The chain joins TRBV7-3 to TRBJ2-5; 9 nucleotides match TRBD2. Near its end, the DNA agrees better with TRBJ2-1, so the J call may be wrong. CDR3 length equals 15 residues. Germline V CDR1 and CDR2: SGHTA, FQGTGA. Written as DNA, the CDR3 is TGTGCCAGCAGCTTAAACCTAGCGGGACGAAATGAGCAGTTCTTC. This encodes CASSLNLAGRNEQFF.

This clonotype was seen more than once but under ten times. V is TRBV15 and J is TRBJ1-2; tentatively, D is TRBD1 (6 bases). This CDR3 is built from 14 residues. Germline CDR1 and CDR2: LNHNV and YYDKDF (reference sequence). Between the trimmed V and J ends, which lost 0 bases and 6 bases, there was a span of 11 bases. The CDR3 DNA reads TGTGCCACCAGCAGAGATTTTCAGGGGCATGGCTACACCTTC. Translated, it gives CATSRDFQGHGYTF.

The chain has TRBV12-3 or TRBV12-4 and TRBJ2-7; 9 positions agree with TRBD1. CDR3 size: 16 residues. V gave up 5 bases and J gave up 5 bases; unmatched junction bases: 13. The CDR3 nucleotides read TGTGCCAGCAGTGCCGCACCGGGACAGGGCGGTAACGAGCAGTACTTC. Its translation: CASSAAPGQGGNEQYF.

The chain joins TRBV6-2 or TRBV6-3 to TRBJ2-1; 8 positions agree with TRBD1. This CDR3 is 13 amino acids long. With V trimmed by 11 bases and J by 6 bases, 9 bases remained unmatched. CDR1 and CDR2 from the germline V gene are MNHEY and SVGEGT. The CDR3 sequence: CAYARTGGNEQFF. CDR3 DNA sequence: TGTGCCTACGCAAGAACAGGGGGCAATGAGCAGTTCTTC.

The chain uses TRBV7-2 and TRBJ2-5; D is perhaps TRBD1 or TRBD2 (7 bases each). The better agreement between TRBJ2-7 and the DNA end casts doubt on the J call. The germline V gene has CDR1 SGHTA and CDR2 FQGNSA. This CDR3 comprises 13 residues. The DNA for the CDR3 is TGTGCCAGCAGGCAGGGGGGGTTCTACGAGCAGTACTTC. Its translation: CASRQGGFYEQYF.

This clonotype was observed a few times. The CDR3, as DNA: TGTGCCAGCAGCACCCTAGGGACAGGGGGCGAGCAGTACTTC. This gives the protein CASSTLGTGGEQYF. V is TRBV27 and J is TRBJ2-7, with 11 nucleotides matching TRBD1. Germline loops: CDR1 MNHEY, CDR2 SMNVEV (reference sequence). V lost 6 bases and J lost 6; bases outside the gene matches: 7. The CDR3 runs 14 residues.

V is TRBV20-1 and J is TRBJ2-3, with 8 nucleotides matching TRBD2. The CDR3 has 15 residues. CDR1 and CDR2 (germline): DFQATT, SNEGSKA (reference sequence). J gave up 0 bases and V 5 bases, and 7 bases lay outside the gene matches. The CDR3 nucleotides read TGCAGTGCTTTTTTTAGCGGGGCGAGCACAGATACGCAGTATTTT. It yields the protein CSAFFSGASTDTQYF.

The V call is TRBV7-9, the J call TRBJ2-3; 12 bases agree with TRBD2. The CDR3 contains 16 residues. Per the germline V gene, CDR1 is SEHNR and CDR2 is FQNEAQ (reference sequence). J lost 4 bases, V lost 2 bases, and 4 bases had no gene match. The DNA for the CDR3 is TGTGCCAGCAGCTTACTAGCGGGGGGGCCAGCAGATACGCAGTATTTT. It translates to CASSLLAGGPADTQYF. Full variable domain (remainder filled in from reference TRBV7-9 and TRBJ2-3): DTGVSQNPRHKITKRGQNVTFRCDPISEHNRLYWYRQTLGQGPEFLTYFQNEAQLEKSRLLSDRFSAERPKGSFSTLEIQRTEQGDSAMYLCASSLLAGGPADTQYFGPGTRLTVL.

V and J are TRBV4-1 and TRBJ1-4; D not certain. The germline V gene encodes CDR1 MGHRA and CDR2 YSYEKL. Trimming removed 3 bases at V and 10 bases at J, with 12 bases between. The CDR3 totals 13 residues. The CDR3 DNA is TGCGCCAGCAGCCAGGGTGACGGGGTAAAACTGTTTTTT. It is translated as CASSQGDGVKLFF.